These T cell receptor beta chains were read from a single sample in a study of low-dose radiotherapy and immunotherapy resistance in tumors. TCRdb recomputed calls from the reads with MiXCR, one row per CDR3 protein. This sample carries around 58,000 distinct CDR3 sequences, under 30% of them seen once, and the ten largest clones take roughly 6.7%. The material sequenced was PBMCs, taken after low-dose radiotherapy plus immunotherapy. The receptors shown here come from a male donor with prostate cancer. CDR3s include the opening cysteine and the closing phenylalanine or tryptophan. The D gene is left open where the match is weak. Size is omitted from some rows. Given values are once, few, many or a class for expanded clones.

v_call	j_call	d_call	clone_size	cdr3_aa	cdr3_nt
TRBV7-3	TRBJ2-5	NA	many	CASSPSSGAETQYF	TGTGCCAGCAGCCCATCCTCTGGGGCAGAGACCCAGTACTTC
TRBV28	TRBJ2-5	TRBD2	many	CASSSSGRSETQYF	TGTGCCAGCAGTTCTAGCGGGAGATCAGAGACCCAGTACTTC
TRBV6-6	TRBJ1-5	TRBD1	many	CASSYGQGGNQPQHF	TGTGCCAGCAGTTACGGACAGGGAGGCAATCAGCCCCAGCATTTT
TRBV9	TRBJ1-1	NA	many	CASSVQPRAEAFF	TGTGCCAGCAGCGTTCAGCCGAGAGCTGAAGCTTTCTTT
TRBV11-2	TRBJ2-1	TRBD2	many	CASSLEASGRAQFF	TGTGCCAGCAGCTTAGAGGCTAGCGGGAGGGCGCAGTTCTTC
TRBV11-2	TRBJ2-7	NA	NA	CASSIYLCSVSAGTDYEQYF	NA
TRBV5-1	TRBJ2-3	NA	many	CASSFEGRGTDTQYF	TGCGCCAGCAGCTTTGAAGGTCGGGGCACAGATACGCAGTATTTT
TRBV5-1	TRBJ2-1	TRBD2	many	CASSSTSGSYNEQFF	TGCGCCAGCAGCTCGACTAGCGGATCCTACAATGAGCAGTTCTTC
TRBV5-1	TRBJ2-5	NA	many	CASRGTAQETQYF	TGCGCCAGCAGAGGGACGGCGCAAGAGACCCAGTACTTC
TRBV3-1	TRBJ2-3	NA	many	CASSPQEGPEGRFTDTQYF	TGTGCCAGCAGCCCACAAGAGGGGCCCGAGGGACGATTTACAGATACGCAGTATTTT
TRBV7-2	TRBJ1-2	NA	many	CASSFNRSPGYGYTF	TGTGCCAGCAGCTTTAACAGGTCCCCTGGATATGGCTACACCTTC
TRBV5-6	TRBJ2-5	NA	many	CASSAGPPGRETQYF	TGTGCCAGCAGCGCGGGACCTCCGGGTCGGGAGACCCAGTACTTC
TRBV18	TRBJ1-5	NA	many	CASSPSGQVNQPQHF	TGTGCCAGCTCACCTTCAGGACAAGTAAATCAGCCCCAGCATTTT
TRBV30	TRBJ2-5	NA	many	CAWSSPVTQYF	TGTGCCTGGAGTTCGCCAGTCACCCAGTACTTC
TRBV6-2/TRBV6-3	TRBJ2-1	TRBD2	many	CASSDPGLAGGIFLSEQFF	TGTGCCAGCAGTGACCCGGGACTAGCGGGGGGCATATTCCTCAGTGAGCAGTTCTTC
TRBV27	TRBJ2-7	TRBD2	many	CASSSQRERDEQYF	TGTGCCAGCAGTTCCCAGCGGGAGCGAGACGAGCAGTACTTC